This is a list of T cell receptor beta chains from one sample in a study of cytomegalovirus exposure and HLA in healthy donors. Profiling relied on immunoSEQ multiplex PCR, and the TCRdb table lists in-frame clones only, not all of them. Its clone listing holds around 80,000 clones. The sequenced sample consisted of PBMCs. The receptors originated from a middle-aged man in good health and CMV-seronegative. Each CDR3 is given with its conserved first and last residue. Each record gives: V gene, clone size, D gene, J gene, CDR3 protein, CDR3 DNA. A D gene is named only where the DNA matches it firmly. Size tells how often a clone was seen (once, few, many) or the class of an expanded clone, and some rows leave it out.

TRBV30,NA,NA,TRBJ2-1,CAWTNKNTYNEQFF,TGTGCCTGGACCAACAAGAATACGTACAATGAGCAGTTCTTC
TRBV7-8,NA,TRBD1,TRBJ1-5,CASSFSGQGNQPQHF,TGTGCCAGCAGCTTTTCAGGACAGGGCAATCAGCCCCAGCATTTT
TRBV2,NA,TRBD2,TRBJ2-2,CASSEGGGDGELFF,TGTGCCAGCAGTGAAGGTGGGGGGGACGGGGAGCTGTTTTTT
TRBV5-1,NA,NA,TRBJ1-2,CASSLEREVYGYTF,TGCGCCAGCAGCTTGGAGAGGGAAGTCTATGGCTACACCTTC
TRBV10-3,NA,TRBD1,TRBJ1-6,CAINRDSNSPLHF,TGTGCCATCAATCGGGACAGTAATTCACCCCTCCACTTT
TRBV27,NA,TRBD1,TRBJ2-7,CASRLLRTGNYEQYF,TGTGCCAGCCGATTACTCCGGACAGGGAACTACGAGCAGTACTTC
TRBV29-1,NA,TRBD1,TRBJ1-3,CSVGQGKAIYF,TGCAGCGTTGGACAGGGAAAGGCCATATATTTT
TRBV6-5,NA,NA,TRBJ1-6,CASSRQALGDSPLHF,TGTGCCAGCAGTAGACAGGCCTTAGGGGATTCACCCCTCCACTTT
TRBV11-2,NA,NA,TRBJ2-2,CASYSLRSGELFF,TGTGCCAGCTACTCCCTACGGTCCGGGGAGCTGTTTTTT
TRBV28,NA,NA,TRBJ1-2,CASSLVGGNGYTF,TGTGCCAGCAGTTTGGTAGGGGGAAATGGCTACACCTTC
TRBV7-7,NA,NA,TRBJ1-4,CASSSGQGEKLFF,TGTGCCAGCAGCTCAGGCCAGGGCGAAAAACTGTTTTTT
TRBV19,NA,NA,TRBJ2-4,CASRGGLAKNIQYF,TGTGCCAGTAGGGGGGGGCTAGCCAAAAACATTCAGTACTTC
TRBV30,NA,TRBD1,TRBJ1-1,CAWSGTGDTEAFF,TGTGCCTGGAGTGGGACAGGGGACACTGAAGCTTTCTTT
TRBV6-4,NA,TRBD1,TRBJ2-3,CANQPQTGISTDTQYF,TGTGCCAACCAGCCCCAGACAGGGATTAGCACAGATACGCAGTATTTT
TRBV6-6,NA,NA,TRBJ2-5,CASSYPVGAGETQYF,TGTGCCAGCAGTTACCCCGTGGGGGCAGGAGAGACCCAGTACTTC
TRBV30,NA,NA,TRBJ1-2,CAWSGLGGRGDGYTF,TGTGCCTGGAGCGGGTTGGGGGGGCGAGGTGACGGCTACACCTTC
TRBV28,NA,TRBD1,TRBJ2-2,CASSISLSPGQMNTGELFF,TGTGCCAGCAGTATATCCTTAAGCCCGGGACAGATGAACACCGGGGAGCTGTTTTTT
TRBV30,NA,NA,TRBJ1-5,CAWRGTTGFGPQHF,TGTGCCTGGAGAGGGACAACAGGGTTTGGGCCCCAGCATTTT
TRBV11-2,NA,TRBD1,TRBJ2-7,CASSLEDRGFGQYF,TGTGCCAGCAGCTTAGAGGACAGGGGTTTCGGGCAGTACTTC
TRBV30,NA,NA,TRBJ1-5,CAWSMGGDMFQPQHF,TGTGCCTGGAGTATGGGGGGGGATATGTTTCAGCCCCAGCATTTT
TRBV6-6,NA,NA,TRBJ1-2,CASSYARGSKSDGYTF,TGTGCCAGCAGTTACGCCCGAGGCAGTAAAAGTGATGGCTACACCTTC
TRBV7-6,NA,TRBD1,TRBJ2-7,CASSTRGPGEQYF,TGTGCCAGCAGCACCAGGGGGCCGGGCGAGCAGTACTTC
TRBV10-1,NA,TRBD1,TRBJ2-3,CASSERGQGSDTQYF,TGCGCCAGCAGTGAGCGGGGACAGGGGTCAGATACGCAGTATTTT
TRBV5-1,NA,TRBD2,TRBJ2-1,CASSPTRGSGGTYNEQFF,TGCGCCAGCAGCCCGACCCGCGGTAGCGGGGGGACCTACAATGAGCAGTTCTTC
TRBV4-3,large,NA,TRBJ2-2,CASSQGAGTGELFF,TGCGCCAGCAGCCAAGGTGCGGGCACCGGGGAGCTGTTTTTT
TRBV19,NA,NA,TRBJ2-1,CASIRGTSYNEQFF,TGTGCCAGTATCCGCGGGACCTCCTACAATGAGCAGTTCTTC
TRBV5-6,NA,NA,TRBJ2-1,CASRDSKGYNEQFF,TGTGCCAGCAGGGACTCGAAGGGTTACAATGAGCAGTTCTTC
TRBV2,NA,TRBD1,TRBJ1-3,CASSDRASGNTIYF,TGTGCCAGCAGCGACAGGGCCTCTGGAAACACCATATATTTT
TRBV4-3,NA,TRBD2,TRBJ2-2,CASSQEILAGATAGELFF,TGCGCCAGCAGCCAAGAGATACTAGCGGGGGCAACGGCCGGGGAGCTGTTTTTT
TRBV6-5,NA,TRBD2,TRBJ2-7,CASSYYAGGLYEQYF,TGTGCCAGCAGTTACTACGCGGGAGGCCTCTACGAGCAGTACTTC
TRBV7-2,NA,TRBD2,TRBJ2-3,CASSLVGLGTDTQYF,TGTGCCAGCAGCTTAGTGGGACTAGGCACAGATACGCAGTATTTT
TRBV6-1,NA,NA,TRBJ1-6,CASSEQPRANSPLHF,TGTGCCAGCAGTGAACAGCCCAGGGCGAATTCACCCCTCCACTTT
TRBV4-1,NA,TRBD2,TRBJ2-5,CASSQGLAEETQYF,TGCGCCAGCAGCCAAGGTCTAGCGGAAGAGACCCAGTACTTC
TRBV4-3,NA,TRBD2,TRBJ2-5,CASSQDLVAGVDQETQYF,TGCGCCAGCAGCCAAGACCTCGTAGCGGGGGTGGACCAAGAGACCCAGTACTTC